This T cell receptor (beta chain) appears in the sequencing data of a study of cytomegalovirus exposure and HLA in healthy donors. Study-level points and caveats: Altogether, 150 to 200 TCR beta chains were recorded as cytomegalovirus-associated. It was confirmed in vitro that a few of the CMV-associated chains were specific for CMV antigens.

The donors were part of the validation cohort, which consisted of over a hundred subjects and was separate from the first cohort of about 670 subjects. Some clones are missing from TCRdb's copy, which holds only in-frame ones; the method was immunoSEQ multiplex PCR. Altogether about 58,000 clones are present, about nine tenths being singletons, with the ten largest covering roughly 1%. The CDR3 consists of 14 residues. Trimming removed 2 bases at V and 8 bases at J, with 13 bases between. Germline V gives CDR1 MNHNY, CDR2 SVGAGI (reference sequence). Turning to this clone: Its antigen is not known.

The chain links TRBV6-6 to TRBJ2-1; a weak D match, TRBD1 (8 bases). Sequencing was performed on PBMCs. This clonotype was obtained from a man between 18 and 29 years old in good health and CMV-seronegative. The CDR3 is CASSYRTGRDEQFF. For the CDR3, the DNA is TGTGCCAGCAGTTACAGGACAGGGAGGGATGAGCAGTTCTTC.